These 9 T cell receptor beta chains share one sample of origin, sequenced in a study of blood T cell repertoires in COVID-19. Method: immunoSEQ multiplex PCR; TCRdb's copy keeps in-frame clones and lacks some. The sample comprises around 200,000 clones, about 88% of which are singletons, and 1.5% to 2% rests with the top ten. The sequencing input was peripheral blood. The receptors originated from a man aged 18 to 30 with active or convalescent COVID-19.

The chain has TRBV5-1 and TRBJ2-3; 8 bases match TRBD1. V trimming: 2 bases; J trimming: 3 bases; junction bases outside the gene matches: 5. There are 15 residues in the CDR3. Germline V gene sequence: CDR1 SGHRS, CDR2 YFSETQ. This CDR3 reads CASSLQGVGTDTQYF. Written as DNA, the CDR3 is TGCGCCAGCAGCTTACAGGGGGTGGGGACAGATACGCAGTATTTT. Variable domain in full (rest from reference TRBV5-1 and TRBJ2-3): KAGVTQTPRYLIKTRGQQVTLSCSPISGHRSVSWYQQTPGQGLQFLFEYFSETQRNKGNFPGRFSGRQFSNSRSEMNVSTLELGDSALYLCASSLQGVGTDTQYFGPGTRLTVL.

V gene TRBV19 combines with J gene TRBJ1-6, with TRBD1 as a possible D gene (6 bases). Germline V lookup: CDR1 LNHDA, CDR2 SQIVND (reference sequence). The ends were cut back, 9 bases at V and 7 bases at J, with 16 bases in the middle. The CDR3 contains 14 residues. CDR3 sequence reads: CASSNRDSNSPLHF. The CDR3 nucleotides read TGTGCCAGCTCTAACAGGGATTCAAATTCACCCCTCCACTTT. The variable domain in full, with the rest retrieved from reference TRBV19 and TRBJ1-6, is DGGITQSPKYLFRKEGQNVTLSCEQNLNHDAMYWYRQDPGQGLRLIYYSQIVNDFQKGDIAEGYSVSREKKESFPLTVTSAQKNPTAFYLCASSNRDSNSPLHFGNGTRLTVT.

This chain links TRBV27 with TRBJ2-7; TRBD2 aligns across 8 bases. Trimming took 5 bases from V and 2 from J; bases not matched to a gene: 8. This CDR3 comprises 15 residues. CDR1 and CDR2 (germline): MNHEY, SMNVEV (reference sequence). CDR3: CASSPNGRAPYEQYF. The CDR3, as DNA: TGTGCCAGCAGTCCCAACGGGAGGGCCCCCTACGAGCAGTACTTC.

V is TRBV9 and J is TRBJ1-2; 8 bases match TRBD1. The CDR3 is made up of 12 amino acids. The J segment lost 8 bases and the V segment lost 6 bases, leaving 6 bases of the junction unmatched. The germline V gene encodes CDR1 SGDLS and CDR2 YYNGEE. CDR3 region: CASMGQVSGYTF. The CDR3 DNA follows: TGTGCCAGCATGGGACAGGTGTCGGGCTACACCTTC. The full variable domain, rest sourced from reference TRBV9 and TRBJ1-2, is DSGVTQTPKHLITATGQRVTLRCSPRSGDLSVYWYQQSLDQGLQFLIQYYNGEERAKGNILERFSAQQFPDLHSELNLSSLELGDSALYFCASMGQVSGYTFGSGTRLTVV.

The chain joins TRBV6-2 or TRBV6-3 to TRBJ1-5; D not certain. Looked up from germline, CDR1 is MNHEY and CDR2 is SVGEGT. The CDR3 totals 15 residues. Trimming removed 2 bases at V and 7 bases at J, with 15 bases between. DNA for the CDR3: TGTGCCAGCAGTTACGGTGCGGGCGGGGTCCAGCCCCAGCATTTT. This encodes CASSYGAGGVQPQHF.

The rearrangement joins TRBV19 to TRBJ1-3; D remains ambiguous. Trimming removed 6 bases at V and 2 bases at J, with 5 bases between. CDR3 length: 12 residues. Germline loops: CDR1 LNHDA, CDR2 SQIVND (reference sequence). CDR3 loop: CASRRAGNTIYF. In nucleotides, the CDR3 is TGTGCCAGTAGACGGGCTGGAAACACCATATATTTT. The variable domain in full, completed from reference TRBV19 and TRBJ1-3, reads DGGITQSPKYLFRKEGQNVTLSCEQNLNHDAMYWYRQDPGQGLRLIYYSQIVNDFQKGDIAEGYSVSREKKESFPLTVTSAQKNPTAFYLCASRRAGNTIYFGEGSWLTVV.

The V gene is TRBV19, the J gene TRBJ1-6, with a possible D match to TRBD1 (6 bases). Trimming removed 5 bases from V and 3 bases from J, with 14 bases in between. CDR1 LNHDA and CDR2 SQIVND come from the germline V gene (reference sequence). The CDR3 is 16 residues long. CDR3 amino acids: CASSPVGGLYNSPLHF. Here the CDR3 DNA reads TGTGCCAGTAGTCCGGTGGGGGGGCTCTATAATTCACCCCTCCACTTT.

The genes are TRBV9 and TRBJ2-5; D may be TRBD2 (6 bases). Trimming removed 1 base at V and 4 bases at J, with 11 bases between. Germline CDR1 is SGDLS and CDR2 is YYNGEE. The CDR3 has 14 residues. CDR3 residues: CASSVLGGPETQYF. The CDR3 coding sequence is TGTGCCAGCAGCGTACTGGGAGGTCCAGAGACCCAGTACTTC.

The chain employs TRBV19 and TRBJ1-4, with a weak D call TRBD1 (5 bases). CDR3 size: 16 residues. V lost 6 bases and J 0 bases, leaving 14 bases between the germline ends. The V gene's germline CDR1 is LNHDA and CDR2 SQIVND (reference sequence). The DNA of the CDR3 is TGTGCCAGTAGGAAAGGGGCACGCACAACTAATGAAAAACTGTTTTTT. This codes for CASRKGARTTNEKLFF.